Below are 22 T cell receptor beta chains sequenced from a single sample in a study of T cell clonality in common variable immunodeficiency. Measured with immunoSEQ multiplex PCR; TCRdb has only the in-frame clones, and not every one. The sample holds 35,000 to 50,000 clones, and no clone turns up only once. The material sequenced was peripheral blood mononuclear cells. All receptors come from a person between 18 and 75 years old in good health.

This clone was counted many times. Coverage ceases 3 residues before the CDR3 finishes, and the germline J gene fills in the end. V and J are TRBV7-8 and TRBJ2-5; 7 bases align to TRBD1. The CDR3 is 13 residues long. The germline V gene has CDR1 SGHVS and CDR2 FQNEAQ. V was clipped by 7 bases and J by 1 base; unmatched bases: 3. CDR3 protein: CASIRDSQETQYF. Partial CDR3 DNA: TGTGCCAGCATCAGGGACAGCCAAGAGACC.

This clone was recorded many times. Partial CDR3 DNA: TGTGCCAGCAGCGCCTCCGGGACAGCCACAGATACG. Translating gives CASSASGTATDT. The entire CDR3 protein reads CASSASGTATDTQYF. This chain links TRBV9 with TRBJ2-3; 7 bases map to TRBD1. From the germline J gene comes the end of the CDR3, since the read stops 3 residues before it. Trimming at V came to 3 bases and at J to 2 bases, leaving 6 bases not matched to a gene. This CDR3 is 15 amino acids long. The germline V gene has CDR1 SGDLS and CDR2 YYNGEE.

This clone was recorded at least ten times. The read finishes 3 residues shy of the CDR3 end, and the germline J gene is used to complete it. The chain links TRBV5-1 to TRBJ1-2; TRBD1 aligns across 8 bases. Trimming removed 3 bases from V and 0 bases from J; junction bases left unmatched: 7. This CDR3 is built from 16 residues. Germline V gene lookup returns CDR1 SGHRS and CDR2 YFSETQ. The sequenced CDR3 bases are TGCGCCAGCAGCTCCCGGACAGGGAAAGCTAACTATGGC. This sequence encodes CASSSRTGKANYG. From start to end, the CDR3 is CASSSRTGKANYGYTF.

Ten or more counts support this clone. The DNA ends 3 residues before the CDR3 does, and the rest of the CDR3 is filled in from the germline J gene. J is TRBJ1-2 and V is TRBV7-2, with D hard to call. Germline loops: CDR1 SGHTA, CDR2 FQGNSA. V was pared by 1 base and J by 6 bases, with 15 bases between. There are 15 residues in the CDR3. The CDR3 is CASSLVYIGQDGYTF. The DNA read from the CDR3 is TGTGCCAGCAGCTTAGTCTATATCGGCCAGGATGGC.

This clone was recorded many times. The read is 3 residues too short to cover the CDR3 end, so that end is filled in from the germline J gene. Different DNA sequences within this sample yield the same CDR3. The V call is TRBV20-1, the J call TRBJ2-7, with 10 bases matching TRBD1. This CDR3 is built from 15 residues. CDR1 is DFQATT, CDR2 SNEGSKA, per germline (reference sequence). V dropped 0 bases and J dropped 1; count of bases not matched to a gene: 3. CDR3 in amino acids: CSARDPGQGSYEQYF. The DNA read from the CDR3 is TGCAGTGCTAGAGATCCGGGACAGGGGTCCTACGAG.

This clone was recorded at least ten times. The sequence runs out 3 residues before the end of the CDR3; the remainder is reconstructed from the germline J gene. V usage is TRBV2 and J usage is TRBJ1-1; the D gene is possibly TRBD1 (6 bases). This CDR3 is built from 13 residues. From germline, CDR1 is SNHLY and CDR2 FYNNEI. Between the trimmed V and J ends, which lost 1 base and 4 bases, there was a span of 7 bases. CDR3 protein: CASSEDRVTEAFF. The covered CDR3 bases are TGTGCCAGCAGTGAAGACAGGGTCACTGAA.

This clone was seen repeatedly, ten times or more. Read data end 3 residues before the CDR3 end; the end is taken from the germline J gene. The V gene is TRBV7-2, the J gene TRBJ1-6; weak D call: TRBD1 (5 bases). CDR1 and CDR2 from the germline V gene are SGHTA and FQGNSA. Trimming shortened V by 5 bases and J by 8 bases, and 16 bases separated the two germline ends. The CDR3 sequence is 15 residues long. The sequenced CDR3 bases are TGTGCCAGCAGCCCCCCGTCAGGGCGTTATTCACCC. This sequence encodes CASSPPSGRYSP. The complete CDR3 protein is CASSPPSGRYSPLHF.

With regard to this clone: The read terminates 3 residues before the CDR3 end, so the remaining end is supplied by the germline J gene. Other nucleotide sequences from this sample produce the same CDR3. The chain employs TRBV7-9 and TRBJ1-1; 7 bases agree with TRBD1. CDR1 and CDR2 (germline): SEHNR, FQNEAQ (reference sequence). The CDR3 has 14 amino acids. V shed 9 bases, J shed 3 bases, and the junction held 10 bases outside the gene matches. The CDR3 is CASSLQGGYTEAFF. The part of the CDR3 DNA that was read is TGTGCCAGTAGCCTCCAGGGGGGATACACTGAA.

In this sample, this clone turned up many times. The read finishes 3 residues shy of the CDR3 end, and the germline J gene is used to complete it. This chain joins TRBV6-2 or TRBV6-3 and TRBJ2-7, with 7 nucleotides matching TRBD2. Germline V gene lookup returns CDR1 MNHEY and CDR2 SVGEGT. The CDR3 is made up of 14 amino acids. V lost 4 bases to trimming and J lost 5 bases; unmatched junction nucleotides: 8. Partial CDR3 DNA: TGTGCCAGCAGTTTCGGACTAGGCTCGGACGAG. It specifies CASSFGLGSDE. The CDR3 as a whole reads CASSFGLGSDEQYF.

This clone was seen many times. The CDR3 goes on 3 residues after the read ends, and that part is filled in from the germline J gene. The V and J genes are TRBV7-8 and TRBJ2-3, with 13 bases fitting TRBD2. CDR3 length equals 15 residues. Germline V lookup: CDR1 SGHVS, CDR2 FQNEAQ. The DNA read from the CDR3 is TGTGCCAGCAGCTTAGCGGGACTAGCGGGATTCACG. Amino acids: CASSLAGLAGFT. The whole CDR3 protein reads CASSLAGLAGFTQYF.

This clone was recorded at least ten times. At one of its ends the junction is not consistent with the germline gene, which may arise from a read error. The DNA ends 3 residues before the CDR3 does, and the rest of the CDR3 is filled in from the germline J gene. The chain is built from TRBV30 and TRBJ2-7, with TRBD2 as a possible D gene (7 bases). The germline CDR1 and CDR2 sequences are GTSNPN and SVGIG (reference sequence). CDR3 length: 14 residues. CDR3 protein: CAWSRGGGSFEQYF. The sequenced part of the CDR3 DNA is TGTGCTTGGAGCCGAGGGGGGGGATCGTTCGAG.

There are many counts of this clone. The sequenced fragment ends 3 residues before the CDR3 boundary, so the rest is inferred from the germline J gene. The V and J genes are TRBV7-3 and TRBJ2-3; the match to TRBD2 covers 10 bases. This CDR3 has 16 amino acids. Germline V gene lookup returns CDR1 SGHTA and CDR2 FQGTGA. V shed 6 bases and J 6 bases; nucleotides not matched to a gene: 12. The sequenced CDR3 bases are TGTGCCAGCAGTCGAGGACTAGCGGAGCTTTACGATACG. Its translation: CASSRGLAELYDT. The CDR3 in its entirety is CASSRGLAELYDTQYF.

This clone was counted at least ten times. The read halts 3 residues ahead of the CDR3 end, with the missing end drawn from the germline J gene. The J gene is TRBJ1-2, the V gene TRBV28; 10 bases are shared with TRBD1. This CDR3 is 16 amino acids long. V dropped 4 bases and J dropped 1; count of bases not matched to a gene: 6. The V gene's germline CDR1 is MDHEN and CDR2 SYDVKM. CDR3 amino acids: CASSSQTGGINYGYTF. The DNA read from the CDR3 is TGTGCCAGCAGTTCCCAGACAGGGGGCATTAACTATGGC.

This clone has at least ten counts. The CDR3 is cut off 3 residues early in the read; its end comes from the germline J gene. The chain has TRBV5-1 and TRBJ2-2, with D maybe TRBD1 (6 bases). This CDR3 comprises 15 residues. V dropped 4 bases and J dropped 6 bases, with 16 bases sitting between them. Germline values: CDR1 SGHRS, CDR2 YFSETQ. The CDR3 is CASSLSTRGAGELFF. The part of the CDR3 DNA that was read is TGCGCCAGCAGCCTTTCCACCAGGGGAGCCGGGGAG.

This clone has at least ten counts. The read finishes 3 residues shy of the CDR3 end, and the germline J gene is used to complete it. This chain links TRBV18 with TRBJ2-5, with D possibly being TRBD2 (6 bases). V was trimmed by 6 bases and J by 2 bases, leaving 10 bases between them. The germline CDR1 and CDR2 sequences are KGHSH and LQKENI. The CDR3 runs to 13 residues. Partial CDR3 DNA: TGTGCCAGCTCGAGAGGAGGGCAAGAGACC. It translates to CASSRGGQET. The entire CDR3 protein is CASSRGGQETQYF. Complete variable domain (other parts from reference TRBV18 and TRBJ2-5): NAGVMQNPRHLVRRRGQEARLRCSPMKGHSHVYWYRQLPEEGLKFMVYLQKENIIDESGMPKERFSAEFPKEGPSILRIQQVVRGDSAAYFCASSRGGQETQYFGPGTRLLVL.

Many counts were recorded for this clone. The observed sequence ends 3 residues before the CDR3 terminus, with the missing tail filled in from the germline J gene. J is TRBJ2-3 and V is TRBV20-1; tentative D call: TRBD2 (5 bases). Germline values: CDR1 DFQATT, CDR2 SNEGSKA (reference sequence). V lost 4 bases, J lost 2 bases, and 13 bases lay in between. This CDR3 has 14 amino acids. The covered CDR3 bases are TGCAGTGCTATACCGCGGAGGTACACAGATACG. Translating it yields CSAIPRRYTDT. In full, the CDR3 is CSAIPRRYTDTQYF.

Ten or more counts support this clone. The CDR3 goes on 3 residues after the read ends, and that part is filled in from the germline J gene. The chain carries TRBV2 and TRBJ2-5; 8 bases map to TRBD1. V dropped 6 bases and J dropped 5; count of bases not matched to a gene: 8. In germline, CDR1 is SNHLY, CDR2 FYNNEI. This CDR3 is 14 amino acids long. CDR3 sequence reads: CASSADRVGETQYF. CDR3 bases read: TGTGCCAGCAGCGCGGACAGGGTAGGGGAGACC.

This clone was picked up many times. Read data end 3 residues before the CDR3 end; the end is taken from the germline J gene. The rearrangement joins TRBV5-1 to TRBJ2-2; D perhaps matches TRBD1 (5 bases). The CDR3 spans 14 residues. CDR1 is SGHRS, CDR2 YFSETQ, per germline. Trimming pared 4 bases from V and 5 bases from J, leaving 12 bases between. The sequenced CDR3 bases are TGCGCCAGCAGCGCAGGGCAGCAGACCGGGGAG. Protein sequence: CASSAGQQTGE. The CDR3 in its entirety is CASSAGQQTGELFF. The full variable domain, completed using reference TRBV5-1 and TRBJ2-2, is KAGVTQTPRYLIKTRGQQVTLSCSPISGHRSVSWYQQTPGQGLQFLFEYFSETQRNKGNFPGRFSGRQFSNSRSEMNVSTLELGDSALYLCASSAGQQTGELFFGEGSRLTVL.

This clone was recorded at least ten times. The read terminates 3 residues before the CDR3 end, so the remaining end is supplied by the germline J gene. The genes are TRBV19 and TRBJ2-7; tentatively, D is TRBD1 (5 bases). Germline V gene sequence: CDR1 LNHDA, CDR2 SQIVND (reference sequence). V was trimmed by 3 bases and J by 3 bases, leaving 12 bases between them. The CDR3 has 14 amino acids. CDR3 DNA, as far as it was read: TGTGCCAGTAGTATCTCAGGGCCCCACTACGAG. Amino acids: CASSISGPHYE. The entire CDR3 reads CASSISGPHYEQYF.

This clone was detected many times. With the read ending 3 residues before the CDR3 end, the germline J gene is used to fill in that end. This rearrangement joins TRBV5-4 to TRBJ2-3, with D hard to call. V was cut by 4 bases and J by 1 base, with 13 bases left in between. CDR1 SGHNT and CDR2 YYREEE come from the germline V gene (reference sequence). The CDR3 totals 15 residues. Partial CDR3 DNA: TGTGCCAGCAGCAAGACACTTTTAGGCACAGATACG. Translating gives CASSKTLLGTDT. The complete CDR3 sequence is CASSKTLLGTDTQYF.

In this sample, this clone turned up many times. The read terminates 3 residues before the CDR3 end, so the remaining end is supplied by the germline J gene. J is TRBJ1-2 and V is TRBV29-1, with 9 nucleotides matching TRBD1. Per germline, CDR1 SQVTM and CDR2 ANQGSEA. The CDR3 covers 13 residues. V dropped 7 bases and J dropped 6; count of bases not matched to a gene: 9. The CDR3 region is CSASDRGLHGYTF. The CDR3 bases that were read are TGCAGCGCCTCGGACAGGGGTCTTCATGGC.

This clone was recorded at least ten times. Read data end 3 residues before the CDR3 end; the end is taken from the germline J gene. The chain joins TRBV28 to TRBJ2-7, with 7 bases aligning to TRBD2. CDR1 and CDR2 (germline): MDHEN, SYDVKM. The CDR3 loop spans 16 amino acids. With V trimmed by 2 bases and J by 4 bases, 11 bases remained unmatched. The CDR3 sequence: CASSLVRASGKYEQYF. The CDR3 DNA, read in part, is TGTGCCAGCAGTTTAGTTCGCGCTAGCGGAAAATACGAG.